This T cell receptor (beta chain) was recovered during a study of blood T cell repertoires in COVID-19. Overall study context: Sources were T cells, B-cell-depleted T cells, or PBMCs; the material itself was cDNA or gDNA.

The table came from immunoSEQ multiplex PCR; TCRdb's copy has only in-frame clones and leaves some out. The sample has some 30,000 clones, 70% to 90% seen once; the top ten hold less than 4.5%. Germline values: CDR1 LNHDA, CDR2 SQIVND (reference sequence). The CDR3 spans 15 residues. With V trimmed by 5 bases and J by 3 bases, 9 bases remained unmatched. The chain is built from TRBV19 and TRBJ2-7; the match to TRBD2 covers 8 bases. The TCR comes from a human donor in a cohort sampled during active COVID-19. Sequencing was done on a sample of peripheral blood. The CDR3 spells CASSVPGLEGYEQYF. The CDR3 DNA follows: TGTGCCAGTAGTGTACCGGGACTAGAGGGCTACGAGCAGTACTTC.